This T cell receptor beta chain was captured in a study of T-cell memory formation after mild COVID-19. Study results and caveats: Of the contracting clones, CD4+ ones lay mainly in CM and EM, and CD8+ ones in EMRA. Pre-infection memory contained some responding clones, which suggested that cross-reactive memory had joined. Contracting clones from day 15 to 85 showed balanced CD4/CD8; later expanders favored CD4+.

TCRdb recomputed calls from the 5' RACE reads with MiXCR, one row per CDR3 protein. The sample contains some 410,000 distinct CDR3 sequences, 20% to 25% of which appear only once. Comment on this clonotype: Antigen unknown.

The V gene lost 6 bases and the J gene lost 8 bases, with 16 bases spanning the gap. The CDR3 spans 13 residues. The TCR sequence derives from an adult woman who had mild COVID-19 (a few samples of this study predate the infection). Cell type and time point are not known. The J gene is TRBJ1-1, the V gene TRBV12-3 or TRBV12-4; D not certain. Sequenced: PBMCs or a T cell subset sorted from them (not recorded which). In DNA, the CDR3 is TGTGCCAGCAGCCCACACCGGGCCGCAGAAGCTTTCTTT. It yields the protein CASSPHRAAEAFF.